These 26 T cell receptor beta chains originate from one sample sequenced in a study of shared clonotypes between healthy human individuals. The method was immunoSEQ multiplex PCR; TCRdb's version includes in-frame clones alone and lacks a portion of them. This table has a few hundred thousand clones, just over 75% appearing once. Sequencing input: PBMCs. These receptors were obtained from a woman aged 40 to 50 in good health. Some clones in this sample may be carry-over from other donors' samples.

The chain joins TRBV28 to TRBJ1-3; D gene unclear. The CDR3 is 11 residues long. Germline CDR1 is MDHEN and CDR2 is SYDVKM. Trimming stripped 1 base from V and 8 bases from J, with 3 bases between. CDR3 in amino acids: CASSLSDTIYF. The CDR3 DNA sequence: TGTGCCAGCAGTTTATCGGACACCATATATTTT.

The CDR3 loop reads CASSTQGARVYGYTF. Here the CDR3 DNA reads TGTGCCAGCAGTACCCAGGGGGCGCGGGTCTATGGCTACACCTTC. This rearrangement joins TRBV28 to TRBJ1-2; 8 nucleotides agree with TRBD1. The CDR3 extends over 15 amino acids. Germline CDR1 reads MDHEN; CDR2 reads SYDVKM. V lost 5 bases and J lost 4; bases outside the gene matches: 9.

The chain combines TRBV5-1 with TRBJ2-7; either TRBD1 or TRBD2 may fit D (5 bases each). This CDR3 region has 15 residues. V was shortened by 4 bases and J by 4 bases, with 18 bases between the two germline ends. CDR1 is SGHRS and CDR2 is YFSETQ in the germline V gene. The CDR3 here is CASSEGTRLRYEQYF. The CDR3 DNA reads TGCGCCAGCAGCGAAGGGACGCGGCTTCGTTACGAGCAGTACTTC.

The CDR3 spells CASSMPGRAFF. The CDR3 DNA is TGTGCCAGTAGTATGCCAGGGAGGGCTTTCTTT. The V call is TRBV19, the J call TRBJ1-1; a weak D match, TRBD1 (5 bases). Germline V gene lookup returns CDR1 LNHDA and CDR2 SQIVND (reference sequence). V dropped 3 bases and J dropped 11 bases, with 10 bases sitting between them. CDR3 length: 11 amino acids.

This clone was counted ten times or more. This chain connects TRBV10-3 to TRBJ1-5, with a possible D match to TRBD1 (5 bases). The CDR3 consists of 17 residues. Trimming left V 0 bases short and J 5 bases short, with 17 bases between. CDR1 and CDR2 from the germline V gene are ENHRY and SYGVKD. The CDR3 protein is CAISESGVGAMDQPQHF. CDR3 nucleotide sequence: TGTGCCATCAGTGAGTCGGGGGTAGGGGCCATGGATCAGCCCCAGCATTTT.

This clone was counted once. V is TRBV7-9 and J is TRBJ1-5; D is unresolved. Germline V gene sequence: CDR1 SEHNR, CDR2 FQNEAQ (reference sequence). V dropped 5 bases and J dropped 3 bases, with 11 bases sitting between them. CDR3 size: 14 residues. As DNA, the CDR3 is TGTGCCAGCAGCCGGGCGGAATCCAATCAGCCCCAGCATTTT. Its translation is CASSRAESNQPQHF.

This clone was seen just once. The chain recombines TRBV30 with TRBJ2-1, with TRBD2 matching over 10 bases. The V gene end was trimmed by 4 bases and the J gene end by 4 bases; junction bases not matched to a gene: 7. The CDR3 totals 15 residues. Per germline, CDR1 GTSNPN and CDR2 SVGIG (reference sequence). CDR3 nucleotide sequence: TGTGCCTGGACCGCCGGGACTAGCGCTTACAATGAGCAGTTCTTC. Translated, it gives CAWTAGTSAYNEQFF.

The V and J genes are TRBV21-1 and TRBJ2-7; the DNA was not used to check the table's D call, TRBD1. TRBV21-1 is a documented pseudogene. The CDR3 runs to 18 residues. CDR3: CASPAKKYRPPRTYEQYF. As DNA, the CDR3 is TGTGCCAGCCCGGCGAAAAAATACAGGCCCCCCCGAACCTACGAGCAGTACTTC.

The chain combines TRBV5-1 with TRBJ2-7; the D gene is possibly TRBD2 (6 bases). Germline lookup yields CDR1 SGHRS and CDR2 YFSETQ. Trimming took 0 bases from V and 3 from J, leaving 13 bases between them. The CDR3 loop spans 15 amino acids. The CDR3 sequence is CASSLASGTFYEQYF. In nucleotides, the CDR3 is TGCGCCAGCAGCTTGGCCTCCGGGACTTTCTACGAGCAGTACTTC. The full variable domain, rest sourced from reference TRBV5-1 and TRBJ2-7, is KAGVTQTPRYLIKTRGQQVTLSCSPISGHRSVSWYQQTPGQGLQFLFEYFSETQRNKGNFPGRFSGRQFSNSRSEMNVSTLELGDSALYLCASSLASGTFYEQYFGPGTRLTVT.

As for this clone: The sample carries other DNA sequences with the same CDR3. This rearrangement joins TRBV7-2 to TRBJ1-2, with a tentative D call TRBD1 (5 bases). The length of the CDR3 is 12 residues. Germline CDR1 is SGHTA and CDR2 is FQGNSA. V lost 2 bases to trimming and J lost 7 bases, with 8 bases between them. CDR3 residues: CASSLQGRGYTF. As DNA, the CDR3 is TGTGCCAGCAGCTTACAGGGACGTGGCTACACCTTC.

This chain joins TRBV2 and TRBJ2-7; 8 nucleotides match TRBD1. V was clipped by 6 bases and J by 0 bases; unmatched bases: 4. The CDR3 is made up of 14 amino acids. Germline CDR1 and CDR2: SNHLY and FYNNEI. Written as DNA, the CDR3 is TGTGCCAGCAGGGGACAGGCTAGCTCCTACGAGCAGTACTTC. Protein sequence: CASRGQASSYEQYF.

This chain links TRBV19 with TRBJ2-4; perhaps TRBD1 as D (5 bases). There are 15 residues in the CDR3. V gave up 5 bases and J gave up 0 bases, with 11 bases separating them. Germline assignment: CDR1 LNHDA and CDR2 SQIVND (reference sequence). The CDR3 DNA sequence: TGTGCCAGTAGTTCCCGGACAATAGCCAAAAACATTCAGTACTTC. This encodes CASSSRTIAKNIQYF.

Concerning this clone itself: At the DNA level, this CDR3 is encoded by other sequences in the same sample as well. The chain combines TRBV6-5 with TRBJ1-5, with unresolved D. The germline V and J ends were trimmed by 0 bases and 5 bases, with 5 bases remaining between them. Per the germline V gene, CDR1 is MNHEY and CDR2 is SVGAGI. There are 13 residues in the CDR3. The DNA for the CDR3 is TGTGCCAGCAGTTACTCCGAGGATCAGCCCCAGCATTTT. Translated, it gives CASSYSEDQPQHF.

This clone occurred a few times. The V call is TRBV5-1, the J call TRBJ2-1; TRBD1 aligns across 8 bases. Germline loops: CDR1 SGHRS, CDR2 YFSETQ. This CDR3 is built from 14 residues. V lost 4 bases and J lost 4; bases outside the gene matches: 4. Here the CDR3 DNA reads TGCGCCAGCAGCCAGGGGGCCCCTTACAATGAGCAGTTCTTC. The encoded protein is CASSQGAPYNEQFF.

V usage is TRBV7-2 and J usage is TRBJ2-3; D remains ambiguous. Per germline, CDR1 SGHTA and CDR2 FQGNSA. V was shortened by 5 bases and J by 4 bases, with 13 bases between the two germline ends. CDR3 size: 14 residues. Here the CDR3 reads CASSRPLVPDTQYF. The CDR3 DNA reads TGTGCCAGCAGCCGCCCGCTTGTGCCAGATACGCAGTATTTT.

The chain joins TRBV6-1 to TRBJ2-2; the D is unclear. The V gene lost 1 base and the J gene lost 3 bases, with 6 bases spanning the gap. Germline CDR1 MNHNS, CDR2 SASEGT. The CDR3 spans 14 residues. The CDR3 DNA is TGTGCCAGCAGTGAAGGTTGGGACACCGGGGAGCTGTTTTTT. Protein sequence: CASSEGWDTGELFF.

The gene calls are TRBV7-9 and TRBJ2-3; D perhaps matches TRBD1 (5 bases). V was pared by 5 bases and J by 0 bases, with 12 bases between. The CDR3 contains 15 residues. CDR1 and CDR2 (germline): SEHNR, FQNEAQ (reference sequence). CDR3 coding DNA: TGTGCCAGCAGCCAGACAGCTCGAAGCACAGATACGCAGTATTTT. This sequence encodes CASSQTARSTDTQYF.

This chain joins TRBV6-6 and TRBJ2-3; D gene uncertain. With 8 bases removed from V and 0 bases from J, the gap between germline ends came to 3 bases. The CDR3 consists of 11 residues. Germline V gene lookup returns CDR1 MNHNY and CDR2 SVGAGI (reference sequence). The CDR3 sequence is CASVSTDTQYF. The DNA for the CDR3 is TGTGCCAGCGTTAGCACAGATACGCAGTATTTT.

This clone was seen once. The V gene is TRBV6-5, the J gene TRBJ1-1, with a weak D call TRBD1 (5 bases). The CDR3 covers 14 residues. CDR1 and CDR2 from the germline V gene are MNHEY and SVGAGI. The germline V and J ends were trimmed by 7 bases and 5 bases, with 17 bases remaining between them. This CDR3 is CASIPGGVGTEAFF. CDR3 sequence (DNA): TGTGCCAGCATCCCCGGGGGAGTTGGGACTGAAGCTTTCTTT.

Remarks on this clone: A junction boundary mismatches the germline segment, possibly from a read error. The chain couples TRBV15 to TRBJ2-7; TRBD2 matches 12 bases. The CDR3 totals 13 residues. The germline gives CDR1 LNHNV, CDR2 YYDKDF (reference sequence). The CDR3 protein is CATRTSGRYEQYF. CDR3 sequence (DNA): TGCGCCACACGCACTAGCGGGAGGTACGAGCAGTACTTC.

Turning to this clone: Other DNA sequences of this sample code for an identical CDR3. The V and J genes are TRBV10-3 and TRBJ1-5; 7 nucleotides match TRBD1. Germline V gene lookup returns CDR1 ENHRY and CDR2 SYGVKD. The CDR3 is 14 amino acids. The V and J ends lost 2 bases and 3 bases, in that order; junction bases with no gene match: 1. The CDR3 sequence is CAISEGQDNQPQHF. CDR3 coding DNA: TGTGCCATCAGTGAGGGACAGGACAATCAGCCCCAGCATTTT.

The chain combines TRBV6-5 with TRBJ2-7; D not certain. This CDR3 is 11 amino acids long. Per germline, CDR1 MNHEY and CDR2 SVGAGI. Deletions cut 6 bases from V and 3 bases from J, with 6 bases between. CDR3 region: CASSNRYEQYF. The CDR3 DNA reads as TGTGCCAGCAGCAACCGCTACGAGCAGTACTTC.

The CDR3 bases are TGTGCCAGCAGATGGAGACAAGATAACACTGAAGCTTTCTTT. This gives the protein CASRWRQDNTEAFF. The chain has TRBV2 and TRBJ1-1; no definite D call. This CDR3 spans 14 amino acids. V lost 6 bases and J 2 bases, leaving 13 bases between the germline ends. Germline-derived CDR1 and CDR2 are SNHLY and FYNNEI.

The chain recombines TRBV30 with TRBJ2-2; 10 nucleotides align to TRBD2. Per the germline V gene, CDR1 is GTSNPN and CDR2 is SVGIG (reference sequence). The CDR3 totals 17 residues. The junction had 10 bases not matched to a gene; V was cut back by 2 bases and J by 4 bases. The CDR3 protein is CAWSHGVAGGPTGELFF. In DNA, the CDR3 is TGTGCCTGGAGTCATGGAGTAGCGGGAGGTCCCACCGGGGAGCTGTTTTTT. The full variable domain, rest sourced from reference TRBV30 and TRBJ2-2, is SQTIHQWPATLVQPVGSPLSLECTVEGTSNPNLYWYRQAAGRGLQLLFYSVGIGQISSEVPQNLSASRPQDRQFILSSKKLLLSDSGFYLCAWSHGVAGGPTGELFFGEGSRLTVL.

The rearrangement links TRBV5-1 to TRBJ2-2; TRBD2 aligns across 9 bases. The V and J ends lost 2 bases and 14 bases, in that order; junction bases with no gene match: 7. The CDR3 consists of 13 residues. The germline V gene encodes CDR1 SGHRS and CDR2 YFSETQ. In nucleotides, the CDR3 is TGCGCCAGCAGCTTTGCGGGGGGGCCCAGACTGTTTTTT. Translating gives CASSFAGGPRLFF.

The chain joins TRBV19 to TRBJ1-1; D gene ambiguous. Germline assignment: CDR1 LNHDA and CDR2 SQIVND (reference sequence). The CDR3 covers 12 residues. The ends were cut back, 3 bases at V and 3 bases at J, with 5 bases in the middle. The CDR3 protein is CASSMLHTEAFF. For the CDR3, the DNA is TGTGCCAGTAGTATGTTACACACTGAAGCTTTCTTT.